This T cell receptor beta chain was captured in a study of cytomegalovirus exposure and HLA in healthy donors. Turning to the study itself: Of 350 to 400 genotyped donors, about 80% grouped in the Caucasian-associated ancestry cluster.

PCR involved 60 Vbeta and 13 Jbeta primers. Sequenced by immunoSEQ multiplex PCR; TCRdb stores in-frame clones only, minus some. The sample shows roughly 190,000 clones, about three quarters of them seen only once. Germline CDR1 is MDHEN and CDR2 is SYDVKM. V lost 4 bases, J lost 5 bases, and 6 bases lay in between. The CDR3 has 12 residues. The rearrangement uses TRBV28 and TRBJ1-5; no reliable D call. The sequencing input was PBMCs. This receptor was identified in a woman aged 40 to 49 in good health and CMV-seronegative. Written as DNA, the CDR3 is TGTGCCAGCAGTTCCCTTGATCAGCCCCAGCATTTT. Residues: CASSSLDQPQHF.